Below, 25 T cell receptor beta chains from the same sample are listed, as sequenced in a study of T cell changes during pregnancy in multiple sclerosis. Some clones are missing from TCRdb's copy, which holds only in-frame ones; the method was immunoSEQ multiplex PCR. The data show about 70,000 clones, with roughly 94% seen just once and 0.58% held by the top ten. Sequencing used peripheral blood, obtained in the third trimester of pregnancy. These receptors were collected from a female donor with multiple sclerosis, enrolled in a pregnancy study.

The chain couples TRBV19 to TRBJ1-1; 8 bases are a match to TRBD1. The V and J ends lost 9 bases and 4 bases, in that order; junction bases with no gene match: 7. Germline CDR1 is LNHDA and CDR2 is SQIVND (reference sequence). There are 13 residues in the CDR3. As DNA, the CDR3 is TGTGCCAGCAAGGACAGGGCGGGCACTGAAGCTTTCTTT. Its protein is CASKDRAGTEAFF. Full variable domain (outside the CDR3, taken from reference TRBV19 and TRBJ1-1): DGGITQSPKYLFRKEGQNVTLSCEQNLNHDAMYWYRQDPGQGLRLIYYSQIVNDFQKGDIAEGYSVSREKKESFPLTVTSAQKNPTAFYLCASKDRAGTEAFFGQGTRLTVV.

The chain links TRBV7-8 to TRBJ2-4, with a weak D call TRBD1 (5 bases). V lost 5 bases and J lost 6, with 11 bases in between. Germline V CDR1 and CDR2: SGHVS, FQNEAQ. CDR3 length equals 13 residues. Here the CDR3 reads CASSVQGTNIQYF. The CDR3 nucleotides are TGTGCCAGCAGCGTCCAGGGAACAAACATTCAGTACTTC.

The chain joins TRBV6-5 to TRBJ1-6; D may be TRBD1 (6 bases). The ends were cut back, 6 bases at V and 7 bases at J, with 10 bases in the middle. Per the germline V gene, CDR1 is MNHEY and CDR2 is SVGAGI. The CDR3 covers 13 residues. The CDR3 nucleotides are TGTGCCAGCAGGGAACAGGGAAATTCACCCCTCCACTTT. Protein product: CASREQGNSPLHF.

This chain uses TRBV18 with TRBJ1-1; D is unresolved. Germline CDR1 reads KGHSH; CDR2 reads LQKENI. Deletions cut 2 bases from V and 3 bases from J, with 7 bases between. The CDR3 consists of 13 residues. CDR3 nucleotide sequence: TGTGCCAGCTCACCAAACCAGGACACTGAAGCTTTCTTT. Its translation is CASSPNQDTEAFF.

CDR3 in DNA: TGCGCCAGCAGCCGGTACGGGGGGCGTGTATCTGGGGCCAACGTCCTGACTTTC. Translated: CASSRYGGRVSGANVLTF. J is TRBJ2-6 and V is TRBV4-3, with D possibly matching TRBD2 (7 bases). Germline loops: CDR1 LGHNA, CDR2 YSLEER. This CDR3 has 18 amino acids. V shed 4 bases and J shed 1 base, with 17 bases lying between them.

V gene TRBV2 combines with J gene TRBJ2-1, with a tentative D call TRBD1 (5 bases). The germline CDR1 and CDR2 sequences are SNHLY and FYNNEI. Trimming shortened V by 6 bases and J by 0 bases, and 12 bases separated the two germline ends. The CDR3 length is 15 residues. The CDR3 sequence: CASRIQVSSYNEQFF. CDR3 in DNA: TGTGCCAGCAGGATACAGGTATCCTCCTACAATGAGCAGTTCTTC.

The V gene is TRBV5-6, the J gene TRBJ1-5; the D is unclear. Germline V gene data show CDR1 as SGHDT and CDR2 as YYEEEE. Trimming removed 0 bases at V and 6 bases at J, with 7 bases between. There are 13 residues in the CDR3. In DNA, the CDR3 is TGTGCCAGCAGCTTGGGGGCCGGTCAGCCCCAGCATTTT. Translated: CASSLGAGQPQHF.

The CDR3 here is CASSIRAGGADTQYF. The DNA for the CDR3 is TGTGCCAGCAGTATTCGAGCGGGGGGCGCAGATACGCAGTATTTT. V is TRBV6-6 and J is TRBJ2-3; 9 nucleotides match TRBD2. Trimming removed 5 bases from V and 4 bases from J; junction bases left unmatched: 7. This CDR3 contains 15 residues. The germline V gene encodes CDR1 MNHNY and CDR2 SVGAGI (reference sequence).

The CDR3 loop is CASSIDSSNQPQHF. As DNA, the CDR3 is TGTGCCAGTAGTATAGACAGTAGCAATCAGCCCCAGCATTTT. The genes are TRBV19 and TRBJ1-5; D gene ambiguous. V lost 0 bases and J 0 bases, leaving 3 bases between the germline ends. Looked up from germline, CDR1 is LNHDA and CDR2 is SQIVND (reference sequence). The CDR3 consists of 14 residues.

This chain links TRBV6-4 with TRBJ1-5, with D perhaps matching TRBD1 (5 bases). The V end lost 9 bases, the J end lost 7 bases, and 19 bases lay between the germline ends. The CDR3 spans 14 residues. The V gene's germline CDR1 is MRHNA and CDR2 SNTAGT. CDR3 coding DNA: TGTGCCAGAGGACACCGTGGTCTGCGCCAGCCCCAGCATTTT. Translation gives CARGHRGLRQPQHF.

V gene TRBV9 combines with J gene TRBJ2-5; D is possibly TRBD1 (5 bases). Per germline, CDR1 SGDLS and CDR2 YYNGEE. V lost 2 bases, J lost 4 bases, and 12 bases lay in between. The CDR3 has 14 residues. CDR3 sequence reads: CASSVQGLGETQYF. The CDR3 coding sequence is TGTGCCAGCAGCGTCCAGGGTTTAGGAGAGACCCAGTACTTC.

The CDR3 region is CASCNLRGGGTEAFF. The CDR3 bases are TGTGCCAGCTGCAATCTTCGGGGGGGAGGCACTGAAGCTTTCTTT. This sequence joins TRBV27 and TRBJ1-1; maybe TRBD1 (5 bases). Germline V gene data show CDR1 as MNHEY and CDR2 as SMNVEV (reference sequence). The ends were cut back, 8 bases at V and 4 bases at J, with 20 bases in the middle. The CDR3 spans 15 residues.

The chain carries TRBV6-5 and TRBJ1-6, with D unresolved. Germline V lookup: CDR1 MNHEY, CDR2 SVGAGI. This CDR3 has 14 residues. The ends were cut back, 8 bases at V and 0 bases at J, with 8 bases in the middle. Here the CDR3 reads CASATSSYNSPLHF. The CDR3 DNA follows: TGTGCCAGCGCCACTAGCTCCTATAATTCACCCCTCCACTTT.

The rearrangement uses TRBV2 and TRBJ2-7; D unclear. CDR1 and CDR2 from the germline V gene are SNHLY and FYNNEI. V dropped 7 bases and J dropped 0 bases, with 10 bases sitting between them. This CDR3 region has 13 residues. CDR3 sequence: CASMPESSYEQYF. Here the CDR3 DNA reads TGTGCCAGCATGCCGGAGAGCTCCTACGAGCAGTACTTC.

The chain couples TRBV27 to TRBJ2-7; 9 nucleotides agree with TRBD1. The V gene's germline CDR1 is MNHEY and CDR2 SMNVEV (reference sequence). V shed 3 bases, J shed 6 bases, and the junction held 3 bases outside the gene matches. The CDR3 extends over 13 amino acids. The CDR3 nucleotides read TGTGCCAGCAGTTTCCAGACAGGGGGCGAGCAGTACTTC. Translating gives CASSFQTGGEQYF.

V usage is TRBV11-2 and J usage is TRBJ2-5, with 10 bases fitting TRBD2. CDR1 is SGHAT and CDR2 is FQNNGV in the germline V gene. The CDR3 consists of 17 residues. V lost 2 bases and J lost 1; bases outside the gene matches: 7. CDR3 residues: CASSLMRSGGAQETQYF. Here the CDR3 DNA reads TGTGCCAGCAGCTTAATGCGGAGCGGGGGGGCCCAAGAGACCCAGTACTTC.

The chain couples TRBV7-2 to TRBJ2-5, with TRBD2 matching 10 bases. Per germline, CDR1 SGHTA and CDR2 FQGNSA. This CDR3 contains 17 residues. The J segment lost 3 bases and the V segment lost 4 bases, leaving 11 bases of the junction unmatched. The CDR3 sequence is CASSSRPRTSGEETQYF. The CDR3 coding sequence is TGTGCCAGCAGCTCCCGACCCCGAACTAGCGGGGAAGAGACCCAGTACTTC.

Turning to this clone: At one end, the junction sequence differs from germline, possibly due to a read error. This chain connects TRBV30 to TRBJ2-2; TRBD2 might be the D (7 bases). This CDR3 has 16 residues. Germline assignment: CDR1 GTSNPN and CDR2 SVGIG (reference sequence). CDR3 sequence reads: CAWSVLVGGGTGKLFF. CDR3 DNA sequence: TGTGCCTGGAGTGTATTGGTGGGGGGGGGCACCGGGAAGCTGTTTTTT.

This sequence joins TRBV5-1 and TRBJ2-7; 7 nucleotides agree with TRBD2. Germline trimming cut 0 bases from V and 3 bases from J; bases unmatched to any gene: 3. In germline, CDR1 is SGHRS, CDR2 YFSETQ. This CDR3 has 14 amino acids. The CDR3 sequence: CASSLERGFYEQYF. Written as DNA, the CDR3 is TGCGCCAGCAGCTTGGAGCGGGGTTTCTACGAGCAGTACTTC.

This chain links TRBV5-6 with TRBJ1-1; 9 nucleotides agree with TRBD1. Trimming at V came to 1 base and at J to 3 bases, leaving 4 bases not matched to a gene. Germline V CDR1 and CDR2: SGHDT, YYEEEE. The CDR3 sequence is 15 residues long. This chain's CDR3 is CASSLRDRAHTEAFF. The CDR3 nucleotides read TGTGCCAGCAGCTTGAGGGACAGGGCACACACTGAAGCTTTCTTT.

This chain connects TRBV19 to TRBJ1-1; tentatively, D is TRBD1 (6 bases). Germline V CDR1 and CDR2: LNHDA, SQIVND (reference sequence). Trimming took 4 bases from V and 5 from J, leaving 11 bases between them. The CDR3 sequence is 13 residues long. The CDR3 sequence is CASSTLRGTEAFF. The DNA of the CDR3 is TGTGCCAGTAGTACGCTCAGGGGAACTGAAGCTTTCTTT.

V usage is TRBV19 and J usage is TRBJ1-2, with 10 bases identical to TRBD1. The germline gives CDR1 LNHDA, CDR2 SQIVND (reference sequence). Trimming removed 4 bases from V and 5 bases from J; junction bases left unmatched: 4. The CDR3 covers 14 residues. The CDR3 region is CASSSRQGAYGYTF. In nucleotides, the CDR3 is TGTGCCAGTAGTAGCAGACAGGGGGCTTATGGCTACACCTTC.

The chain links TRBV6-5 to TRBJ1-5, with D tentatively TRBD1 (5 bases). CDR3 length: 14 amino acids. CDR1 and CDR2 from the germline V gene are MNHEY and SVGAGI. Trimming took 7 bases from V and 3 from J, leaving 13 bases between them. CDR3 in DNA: TGTGCCAGCACCCCAGGGCCCTCCAATCAGCCCCAGCATTTT. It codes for CASTPGPSNQPQHF.

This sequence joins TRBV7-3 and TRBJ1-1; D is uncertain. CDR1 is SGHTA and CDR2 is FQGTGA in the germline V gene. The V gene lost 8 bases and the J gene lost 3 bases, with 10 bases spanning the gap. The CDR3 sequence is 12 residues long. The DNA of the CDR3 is TGTGCCAGCGCCGGGTCGTACACTGAAGCTTTCTTT. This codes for CASAGSYTEAFF.

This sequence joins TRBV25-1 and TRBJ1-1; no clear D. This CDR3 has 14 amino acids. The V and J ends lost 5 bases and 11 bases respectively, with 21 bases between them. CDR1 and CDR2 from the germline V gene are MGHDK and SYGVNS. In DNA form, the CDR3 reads TGTGCCAGCAGTTATGACGAGGAGAGCGGAGGCGCTTTCTTT. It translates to CASSYDEESGGAFF. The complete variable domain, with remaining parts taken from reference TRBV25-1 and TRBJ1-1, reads EADIYQTPRYLVIGTGKKITLECSQTMGHDKMYWYQQDPGMELHLIHYSYGVNSTEKGDLSSESTVSRIRTEHFPLTLESARPSHTSQYLCASSYDEESGGAFFGQGTRLTVV.